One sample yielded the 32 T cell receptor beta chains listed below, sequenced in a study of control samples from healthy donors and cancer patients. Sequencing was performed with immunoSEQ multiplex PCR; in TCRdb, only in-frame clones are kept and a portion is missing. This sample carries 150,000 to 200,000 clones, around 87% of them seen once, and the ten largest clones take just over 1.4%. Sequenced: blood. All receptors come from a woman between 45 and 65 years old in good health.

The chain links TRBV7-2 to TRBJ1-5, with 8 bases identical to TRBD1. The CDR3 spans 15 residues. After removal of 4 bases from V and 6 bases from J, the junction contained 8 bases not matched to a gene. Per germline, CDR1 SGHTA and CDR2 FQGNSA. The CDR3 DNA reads TGTGCCAGCAGCTCCCGACAGGGGTTCGGTCAGCCCCAGCATTTT. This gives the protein CASSSRQGFGQPQHF.

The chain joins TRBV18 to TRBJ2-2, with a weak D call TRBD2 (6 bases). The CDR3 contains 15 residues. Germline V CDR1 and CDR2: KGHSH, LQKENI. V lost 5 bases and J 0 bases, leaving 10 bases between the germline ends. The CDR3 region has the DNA TGTGCCAGCTCAGAGACTAGGGCGAACACCGGGGAGCTGTTTTTT. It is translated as CASSETRANTGELFF.

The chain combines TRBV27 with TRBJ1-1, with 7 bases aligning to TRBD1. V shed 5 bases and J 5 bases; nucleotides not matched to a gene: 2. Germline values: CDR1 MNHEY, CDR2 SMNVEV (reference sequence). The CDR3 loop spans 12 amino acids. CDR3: CASSRQGTEAFF. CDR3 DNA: TGTGCCAGCAGTAGACAGGGTACTGAAGCTTTCTTT.

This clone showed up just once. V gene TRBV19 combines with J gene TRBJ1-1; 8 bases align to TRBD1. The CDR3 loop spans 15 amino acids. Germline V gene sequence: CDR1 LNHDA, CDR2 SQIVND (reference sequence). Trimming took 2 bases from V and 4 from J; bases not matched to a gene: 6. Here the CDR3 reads CASSITGQGLTEAFF. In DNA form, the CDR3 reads TGTGCCAGTAGTATAACCGGACAGGGCCTCACTGAAGCTTTCTTT.

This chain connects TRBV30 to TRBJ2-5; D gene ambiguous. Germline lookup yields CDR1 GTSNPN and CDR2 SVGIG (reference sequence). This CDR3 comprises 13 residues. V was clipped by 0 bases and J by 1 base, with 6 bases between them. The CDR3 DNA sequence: TGTGCCTGGAGTGTAACATTCCAAGAGACCCAGTACTTC. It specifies CAWSVTFQETQYF. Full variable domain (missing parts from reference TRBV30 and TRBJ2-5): SQTIHQWPATLVQPVGSPLSLECTVEGTSNPNLYWYRQAAGRGLQLLFYSVGIGQISSEVPQNLSASRPQDRQFILSSKKLLLSDSGFYLCAWSVTFQETQYFGPGTRLLVL.

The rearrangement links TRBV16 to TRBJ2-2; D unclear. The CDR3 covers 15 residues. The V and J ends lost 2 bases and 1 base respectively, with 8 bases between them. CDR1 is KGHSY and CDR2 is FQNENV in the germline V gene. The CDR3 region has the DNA TGTGCCAGCAGCCAAAAGCTAGGGAACACCGGGGAGCTGTTTTTT. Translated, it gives CASSQKLGNTGELFF.

This CDR3 reads CASSIMRAPTGGGPEAFF. CDR3 DNA sequence: TGTGCCAGTAGTATAATGAGGGCACCGACAGGGGGCGGCCCTGAAGCTTTCTTT. V gene TRBV19 combines with J gene TRBJ1-1; 10 bases fit TRBD1. The CDR3 extends over 18 amino acids. Trimming removed 2 bases from V and 6 bases from J; junction bases left unmatched: 15. The germline V gene encodes CDR1 LNHDA and CDR2 SQIVND (reference sequence).

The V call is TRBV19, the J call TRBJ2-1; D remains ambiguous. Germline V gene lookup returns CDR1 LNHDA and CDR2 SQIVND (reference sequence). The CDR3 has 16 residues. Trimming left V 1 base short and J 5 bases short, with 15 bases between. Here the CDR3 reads CASSIVRRTLNNEQFF. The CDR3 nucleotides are TGTGCCAGTAGTATAGTTAGGCGGACCCTGAACAATGAGCAGTTCTTC.

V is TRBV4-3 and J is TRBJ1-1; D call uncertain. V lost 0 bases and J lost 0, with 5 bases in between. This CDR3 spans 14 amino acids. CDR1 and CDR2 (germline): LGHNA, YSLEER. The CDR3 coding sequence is TGCGCCAGCAGCCAAGACTACATGAACACTGAAGCTTTCTTT. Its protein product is CASSQDYMNTEAFF.

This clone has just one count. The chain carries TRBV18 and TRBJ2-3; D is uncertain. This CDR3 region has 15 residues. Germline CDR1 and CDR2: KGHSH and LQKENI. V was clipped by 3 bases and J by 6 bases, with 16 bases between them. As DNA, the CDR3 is TGTGCCAGCTCACCTTTGTCGGCAGTAGGGGATACGCAGTATTTT. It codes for CASSPLSAVGDTQYF.

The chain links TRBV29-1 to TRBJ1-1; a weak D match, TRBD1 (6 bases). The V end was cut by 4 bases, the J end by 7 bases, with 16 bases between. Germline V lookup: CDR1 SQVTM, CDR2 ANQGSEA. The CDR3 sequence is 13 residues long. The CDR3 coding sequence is TGCAGCGTTGGCAGGGGAGGAGGCGGTGAAGCTTTCTTT. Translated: CSVGRGGGGEAFF.

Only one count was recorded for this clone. In nucleotides, the CDR3 is TGTGCCAGCTCACAGGGGGTGACCGGGGAGCTGTTTTTT. As protein: CASSQGVTGELFF. J is TRBJ2-2 and V is TRBV18; the D gene is possibly TRBD1 (6 bases). V lost 4 bases, J lost 5 bases, and 8 bases lay in between. Germline loops: CDR1 KGHSH, CDR2 LQKENI. This CDR3 comprises 13 residues.

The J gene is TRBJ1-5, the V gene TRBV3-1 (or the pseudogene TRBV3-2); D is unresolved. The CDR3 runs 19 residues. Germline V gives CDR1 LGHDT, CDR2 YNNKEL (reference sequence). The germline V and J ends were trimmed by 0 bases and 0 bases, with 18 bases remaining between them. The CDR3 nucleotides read TGTGCCAGCAGCCAAGATTATTCGGGGTCCGATTATAGCAATCAGCCCCAGCATTTT. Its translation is CASSQDYSGSDYSNQPQHF.

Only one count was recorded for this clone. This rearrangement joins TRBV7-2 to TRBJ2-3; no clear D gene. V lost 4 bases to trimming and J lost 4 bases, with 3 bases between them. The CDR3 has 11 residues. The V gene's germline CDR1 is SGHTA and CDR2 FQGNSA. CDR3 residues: CASSSADTQYF. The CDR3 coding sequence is TGTGCCAGCAGCTCCGCAGATACGCAGTATTTT.

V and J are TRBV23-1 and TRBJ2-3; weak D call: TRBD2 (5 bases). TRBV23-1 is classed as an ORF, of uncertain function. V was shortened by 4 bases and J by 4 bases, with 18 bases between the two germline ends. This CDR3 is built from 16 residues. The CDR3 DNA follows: TGCGCCAGCAGTCTAGGTTCCGGGGTACGTCCAGATACGCAGTATTTT. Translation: CASSLGSGVRPDTQYF.

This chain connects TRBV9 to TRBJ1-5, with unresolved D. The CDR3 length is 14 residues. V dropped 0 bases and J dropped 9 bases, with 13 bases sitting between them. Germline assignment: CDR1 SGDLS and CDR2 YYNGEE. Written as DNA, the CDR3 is TGTGCCAGCAGCGTAGGCGGGAATGGGTCGCCCCAGCATTTT. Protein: CASSVGGNGSPQHF.

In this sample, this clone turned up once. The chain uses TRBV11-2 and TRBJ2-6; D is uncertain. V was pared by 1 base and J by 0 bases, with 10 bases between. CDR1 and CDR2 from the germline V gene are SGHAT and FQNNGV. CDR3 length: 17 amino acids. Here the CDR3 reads CASSLVRTISGANVLTF. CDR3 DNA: TGTGCCAGCAGCTTAGTTAGAACGATCTCTGGGGCCAACGTCCTGACTTTC.

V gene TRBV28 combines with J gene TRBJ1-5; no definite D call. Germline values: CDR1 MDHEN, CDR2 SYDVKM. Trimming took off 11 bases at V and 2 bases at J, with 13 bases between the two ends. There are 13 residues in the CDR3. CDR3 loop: CAATDNGNQPQHF. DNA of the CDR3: TGTGCCGCGACCGACAATGGCAATCAGCCCCAGCATTTT.

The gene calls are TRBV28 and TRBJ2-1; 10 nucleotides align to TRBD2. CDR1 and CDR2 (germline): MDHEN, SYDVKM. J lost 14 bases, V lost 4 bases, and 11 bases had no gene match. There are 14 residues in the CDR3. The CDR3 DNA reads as TGTGCCAGCAGTTCGCAGGGGCTAGCGGGAGTTGAGTTCTTC. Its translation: CASSSQGLAGVEFF.

The CDR3 DNA follows: TGTGCCAGCAGTTACTCACAGGGCGACTATGGCTACACCTTC. Translation: CASSYSQGDYGYTF. This chain uses TRBV6-2 or TRBV6-3 with TRBJ1-2; D might be TRBD1 (6 bases). The germline CDR1 and CDR2 sequences are MNHEY and SVGEGT. V was pared by 0 bases and J by 3 bases, with 8 bases between. This CDR3 is 14 amino acids long.

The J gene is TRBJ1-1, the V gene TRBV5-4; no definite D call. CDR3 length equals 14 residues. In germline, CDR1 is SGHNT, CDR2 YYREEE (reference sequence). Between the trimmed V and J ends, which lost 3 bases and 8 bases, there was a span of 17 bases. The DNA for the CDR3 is TGTGCCAGCAGCTCGACCAGGCAGGCGGGGGAAGCTTTCTTT. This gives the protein CASSSTRQAGEAFF.

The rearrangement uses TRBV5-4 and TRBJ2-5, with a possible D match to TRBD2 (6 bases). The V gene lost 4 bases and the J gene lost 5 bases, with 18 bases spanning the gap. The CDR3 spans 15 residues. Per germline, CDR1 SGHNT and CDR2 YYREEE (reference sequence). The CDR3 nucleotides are TGTGCCAGCAGCCTCCAGTGGGGTGGGGGGGAGACCCAGTACTTC. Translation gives CASSLQWGGGETQYF.

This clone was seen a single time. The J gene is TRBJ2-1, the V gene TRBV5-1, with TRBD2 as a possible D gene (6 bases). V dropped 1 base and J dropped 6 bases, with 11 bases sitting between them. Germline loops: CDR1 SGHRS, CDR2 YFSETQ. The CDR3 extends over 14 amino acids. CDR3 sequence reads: CASSLRGNPNEQFF. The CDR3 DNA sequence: TGCGCCAGCAGCTTGCGGGGGAATCCCAATGAGCAGTTCTTC.

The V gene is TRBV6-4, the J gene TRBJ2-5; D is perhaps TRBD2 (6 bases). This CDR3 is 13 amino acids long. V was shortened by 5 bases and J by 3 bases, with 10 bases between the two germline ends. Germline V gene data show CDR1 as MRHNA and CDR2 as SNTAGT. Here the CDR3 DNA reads TGTGCCAGCAGTAGCGGGCCAAAAGAGACCCAGTACTTC. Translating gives CASSSGPKETQYF.

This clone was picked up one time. The CDR3 DNA sequence: TGCGCCAGCAGCTGGGGACAGGACAATGAGCAGTTCTTC. This encodes CASSWGQDNEQFF. V gene TRBV5-1 combines with J gene TRBJ2-1; 8 bases are shared with TRBD1. Germline CDR1 and CDR2: SGHRS and YFSETQ. There are 13 residues in the CDR3. V was pared by 3 bases and J by 5 bases, with 1 base of the junction left unmatched.

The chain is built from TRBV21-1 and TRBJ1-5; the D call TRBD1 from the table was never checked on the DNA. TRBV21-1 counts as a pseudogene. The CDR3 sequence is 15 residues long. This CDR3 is CASSKVGRDNQPQHF. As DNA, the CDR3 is TGTGCCAGCAGCAAAGTAGGCAGGGACAATCAGCCCCAGCATTTT.

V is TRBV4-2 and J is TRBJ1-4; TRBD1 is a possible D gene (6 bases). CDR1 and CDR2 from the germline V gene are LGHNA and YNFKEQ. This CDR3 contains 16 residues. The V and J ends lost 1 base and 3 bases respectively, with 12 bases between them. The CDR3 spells CASSQAVQGSNEKLFF. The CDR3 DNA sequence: TGTGCCAGCAGCCAAGCCGTACAGGGTTCTAATGAAAAACTGTTTTTT.

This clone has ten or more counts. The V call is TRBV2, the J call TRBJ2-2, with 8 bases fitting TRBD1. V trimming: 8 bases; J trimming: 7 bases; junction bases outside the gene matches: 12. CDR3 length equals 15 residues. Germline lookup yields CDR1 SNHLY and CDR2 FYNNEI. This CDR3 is CASESGQGRVGELFF. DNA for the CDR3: TGTGCCAGCGAGTCTGGACAGGGAAGGGTCGGGGAGCTGTTTTTT.

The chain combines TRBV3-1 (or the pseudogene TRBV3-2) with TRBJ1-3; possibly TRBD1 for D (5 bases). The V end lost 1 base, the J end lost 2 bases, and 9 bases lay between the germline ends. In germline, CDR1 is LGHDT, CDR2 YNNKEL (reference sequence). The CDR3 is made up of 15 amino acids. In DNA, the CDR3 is TGTGCCAGCAGCCAAGCCGGGGGAGCTGGAAACACCATATATTTT. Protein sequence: CASSQAGGAGNTIYF.

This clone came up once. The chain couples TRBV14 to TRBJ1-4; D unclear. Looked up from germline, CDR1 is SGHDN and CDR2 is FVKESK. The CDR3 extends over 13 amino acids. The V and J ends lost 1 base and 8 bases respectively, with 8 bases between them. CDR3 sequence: CASSQVVSEKLFF. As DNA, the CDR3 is TGTGCCAGCAGCCAAGTTGTGTCAGAAAAACTGTTTTTT.

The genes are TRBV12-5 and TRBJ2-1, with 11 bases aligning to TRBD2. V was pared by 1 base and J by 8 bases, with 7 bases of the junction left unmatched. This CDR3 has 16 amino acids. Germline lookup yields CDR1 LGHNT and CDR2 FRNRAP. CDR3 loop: CASGLGLAGGGDEQFF. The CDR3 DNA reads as TGTGCTAGTGGTTTGGGGCTAGCGGGAGGAGGTGATGAGCAGTTCTTC.

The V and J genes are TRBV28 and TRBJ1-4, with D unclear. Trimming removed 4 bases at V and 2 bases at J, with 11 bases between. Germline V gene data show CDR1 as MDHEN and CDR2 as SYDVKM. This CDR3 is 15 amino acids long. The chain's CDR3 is CASSSAGLTNEKLFF. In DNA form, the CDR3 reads TGTGCCAGCAGTTCAGCGGGTCTCACTAATGAAAAACTGTTTTTT.